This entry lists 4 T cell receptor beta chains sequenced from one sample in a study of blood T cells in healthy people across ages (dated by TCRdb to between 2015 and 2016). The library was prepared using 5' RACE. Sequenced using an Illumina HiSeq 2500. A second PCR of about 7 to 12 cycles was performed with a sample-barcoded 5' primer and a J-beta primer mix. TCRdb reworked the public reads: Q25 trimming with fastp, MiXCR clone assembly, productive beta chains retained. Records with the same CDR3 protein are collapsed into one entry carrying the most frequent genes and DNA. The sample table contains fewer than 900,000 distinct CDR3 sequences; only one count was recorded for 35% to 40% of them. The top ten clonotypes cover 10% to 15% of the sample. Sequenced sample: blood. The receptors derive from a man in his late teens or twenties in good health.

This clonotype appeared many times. CDR3 residues: CSVQWTGEGEKLFF. The DNA of the CDR3 is TGCAGCGTCCAATGGACAGGGGAAGGTGAAAAACTGTTTTTT. The genes are TRBV29-1 and TRBJ1-4; TRBD1 matches 9 bases. The CDR3 totals 14 residues. Looked up from germline, CDR1 is SQVTM and CDR2 is ANQGSEA. V lost 6 bases and J lost 7; bases outside the gene matches: 9.

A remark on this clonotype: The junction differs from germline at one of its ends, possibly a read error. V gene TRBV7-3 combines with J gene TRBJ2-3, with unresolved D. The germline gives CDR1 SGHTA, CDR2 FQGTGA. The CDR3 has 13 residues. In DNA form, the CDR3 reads TGTGCCGGCAGCTTAGGTGGCACAGATACGCAGTATTTT. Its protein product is CAGSLGGTDTQYF.

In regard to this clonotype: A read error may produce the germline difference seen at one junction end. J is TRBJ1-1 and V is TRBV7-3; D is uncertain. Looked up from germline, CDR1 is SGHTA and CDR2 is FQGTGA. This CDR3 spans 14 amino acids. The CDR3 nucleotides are TGTGCCAGCAGCCTCAAAGGCGGGAACACTAAAGCTTTCTTT. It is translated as CASSLKGGNTKAFF.

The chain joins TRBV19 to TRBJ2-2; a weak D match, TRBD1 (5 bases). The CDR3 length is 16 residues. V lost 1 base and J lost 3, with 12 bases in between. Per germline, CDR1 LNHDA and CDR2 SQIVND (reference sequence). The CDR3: CASSIGGAGHTGELFF. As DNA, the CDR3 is TGTGCCAGTAGTATAGGTGGGGCAGGGCACACCGGGGAGCTGTTTTTT. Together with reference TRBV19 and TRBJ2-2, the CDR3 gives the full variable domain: DGGITQSPKYLFRKEGQNVTLSCEQNLNHDAMYWYRQDPGQGLRLIYYSQIVNDFQKGDIAEGYSVSREKKESFPLTVTSAQKNPTAFYLCASSIGGAGHTGELFFGEGSRLTVL.